This TCR beta chain is from a study of blood T cell repertoires in COVID-19. The overall study: The cDNA or gDNA used as material had been derived from T cells, B-cell-depleted T cells, or PBMCs.

CDR3 length equals 13 residues. The V end was cut by 6 bases, the J end by 5 bases, with 12 bases between. Germline lookup yields CDR1 SGDLS and CDR2 YYNGEE. Per the authors' pipeline: Estimation of nucleated cell counts relied on the amplification of reference gene primers. Sequencing used immunoSEQ multiplex PCR; TCRdb keeps in-frame clones, though not all of them. For V, J and clone size, that table is used; D and trimming come from the DNA. The sample holds hundreds of thousands of clones, 88% seen once. The TCR comes from a woman between 35 and 50 years old who had recovered from COVID-19. Sequencing input: peripheral blood. The chain carries TRBV9 and TRBJ2-1; weak D call: TRBD2 (5 bases). The DNA of the CDR3 is TGTGCCAGCACGCCACCCGGGGACAATGAGCAGTTCTTC. This translates into CASTPPGDNEQFF. Supplemented by reference TRBV9 and TRBJ2-1, the full variable domain reads DSGVTQTPKHLITATGQRVTLRCSPRSGDLSVYWYQQSLDQGLQFLIQYYNGEERAKGNILERFSAQQFPDLHSELNLSSLELGDSALYFCASTPPGDNEQFFGPGTRLTVL.